This entry concerns a single T cell receptor (beta chain). The antigen is not known. The sample is drawn from a study of beta chain features in type 1 diabetes. Whole-study findings and limits: When VDJ junctions were examined, type 1 diabetes patients showed fewer insertions and more deletions.

CDR3 length: 11 residues. Germline assignment: CDR1 DFQATT and CDR2 SNEGSKA (reference sequence). V trimming: 6 bases; J trimming: 5 bases; junction bases outside the gene matches: 3. The purity of all sorted populations exceeded 95%. All of the isolated RNA was reverse transcribed, so expressed TCRB transcripts were sequenced. Using immunoSEQ multiplex PCR, the repertoire was profiled, and TCRdb retains in-frame clones only, with some absent. Of some 900,000 clones in the sample, under 20% were seen once. The material sequenced was naive CD4+ T cells from blood. The chain has TRBV20-1 and TRBJ2-7; 8 bases map to TRBD2. The origin of this receptor is a woman under 30 in good health. The CDR3 spells CSAEAGDEQYF. CDR3 nucleotide sequence: TGCAGTGCCGAAGCGGGGGACGAGCAGTACTTC.